One and the same sample provided the 14 T cell receptor beta chains below, sequenced in a study of cytomegalovirus exposure and HLA in healthy donors. The PCR used 60 Vbeta and 13 Jbeta primers. Clones were read by immunoSEQ multiplex PCR, and TCRdb kept only the in-frame ones, dropping some. The repertoire holds tens of thousands of clones, with more than 65% as singletons. Source material: PBMCs. These receptor sequences come from a man aged 35-49 years in good health and CMV-seropositive.

This clone turned up a few times. This chain uses TRBV6-5 with TRBJ2-7; D perhaps matches TRBD1 (5 bases). The V end lost 4 bases, the J end lost 0 bases, and 7 bases lay between the germline ends. The CDR3 is made up of 13 amino acids. CDR1 MNHEY and CDR2 SVGAGI come from the germline V gene. CDR3 in DNA: TGTGCCAGCAGTTCGACAGACTCCTACGAGCAGTACTTC. Its protein product is CASSSTDSYEQYF.

This clone appeared a few times. The rearrangement joins TRBV14 to TRBJ1-6, with D hard to call. There are 14 residues in the CDR3. The ends were cut back, 3 bases at V and 10 bases at J, with 13 bases in the middle. CDR1 SGHDN and CDR2 FVKESK come from the germline V gene. The CDR3 bases are TGTGCCAGCAGCCAGGGGAGCTACGGGTCACCCCTCCACTTT. As protein: CASSQGSYGSPLHF.

The chain uses TRBV10-3 and TRBJ1-5, with 8 bases matching TRBD1. V shed 8 bases and J 0 bases; nucleotides not matched to a gene: 6. Per germline, CDR1 ENHRY and CDR2 SYGVKD. The CDR3 contains 15 residues. CDR3 nucleotides: TGTGCCATCGGTGGGACAGGCAATAGCAATCAGCCCCAGCATTTT. Its protein product is CAIGGTGNSNQPQHF.

V and J are TRBV5-1 and TRBJ2-1, with 7 bases aligning to TRBD1. CDR3 length: 14 residues. Germline V gives CDR1 SGHRS, CDR2 YFSETQ. Germline trimming cut 3 bases from V and 4 bases from J; bases unmatched to any gene: 4. The CDR3: CASSSGQNYNEQFF. The CDR3 nucleotides read TGCGCCAGCAGCTCGGGACAGAATTACAATGAGCAGTTCTTC.

This clone was seen a single time. DNA of the CDR3: TGTGCCAGTAGTTCAGGGGCTCTCTCCTACGAGCAGTACTTC. Amino acid sequence: CASSSGALSYEQYF. The genes are TRBV19 and TRBJ2-7; maybe TRBD1 (6 bases). This CDR3 has 14 amino acids. The germline V gene encodes CDR1 LNHDA and CDR2 SQIVND (reference sequence). Trimming took off 5 bases at V and 0 bases at J, with 11 bases between the two ends.

The rearrangement uses TRBV7-3 and TRBJ1-1; weak D call: TRBD1 (5 bases). Trimming removed 0 bases from V and 10 bases from J, with 15 bases in between. This CDR3 has 14 amino acids. CDR1 is SGHTA and CDR2 is FQGTGA in the germline V gene. The CDR3 DNA follows: TGTGCCAGCAGCTTAACGGGCAGGGCCTCATCAGCTTTCTTT. Translation gives CASSLTGRASSAFF.

The CDR3 nucleotides read TGTGCCTGGAGTGATAAAGGGACAGCGATTTATAATTCACCCCTCCACTTT. Translation: CAWSDKGTAIYNSPLHF. The V call is TRBV30, the J call TRBJ1-6; TRBD1 agrees at 7 bases. The CDR3 runs 17 residues. V gave up 1 base and J gave up 4 bases; unmatched junction bases: 10. CDR1 and CDR2 from the germline V gene are GTSNPN and SVGIG (reference sequence).

The chain recombines TRBV4-2 with TRBJ2-2; D is unresolved. The CDR3 has 14 residues. V lost 2 bases and J lost 0, with 4 bases in between. Germline V CDR1 and CDR2: LGHNA, YNFKEQ. As DNA, the CDR3 is TGTGCCAGCAGCCAATCTTCGAACACCGGGGAGCTGTTTTTT. Its translation: CASSQSSNTGELFF.

V is TRBV5-4 and J is TRBJ2-5, with D perhaps matching TRBD2 (5 bases). Germline loops: CDR1 SGHNT, CDR2 YYREEE (reference sequence). The CDR3 totals 17 residues. V lost 4 bases and J lost 2, with 21 bases in between. CDR3 sequence: CASSGPPGREGQETQYF. CDR3 nucleotides: TGTGCCAGCAGCGGACCCCCGGGCCGGGAAGGACAAGAGACCCAGTACTTC.

This clone was counted between two and nine times. The V gene is TRBV7-3, the J gene TRBJ2-1, with no clear D. CDR1 is SGHTA and CDR2 is FQGTGA in the germline V gene. Trimming stripped 2 bases from V and 5 bases from J, with 7 bases between. This CDR3 has 13 residues. In DNA form, the CDR3 reads TGTGCCAGCAGCTTATATCGCGACAATGAGCAGTTCTTC. It yields the protein CASSLYRDNEQFF.

This clone was seen more than once but under ten times. This chain uses TRBV2 with TRBJ1-4, with 9 bases matching TRBD1. Germline CDR1 and CDR2: SNHLY and FYNNEI. The CDR3 runs 15 residues. The V gene end was trimmed by 1 base and the J gene end by 10 bases; junction bases not matched to a gene: 7. CDR3 bases: TGTGCCAGCAGTGAAGTGGGACAGGGCCGGGGAAAACTGTTTTTT. Protein: CASSEVGQGRGKLFF. Full variable domain (remainder filled in from reference TRBV2 and TRBJ1-4): EPEVTQTPSHQVTQMGQEVILRCVPISNHLYFYWYRQILGQKVEFLVSFYNNEISEKSEIFDDQFSVERPDGSNFTLKIRSTKLEDSAMYFCASSEVGQGRGKLFFGSGTQLSVL.

DNA for the CDR3: TGTGCCAGCAGCTTTAGCGGGGGGAGGGGCATTCAGTACTTC. Its translation: CASSFSGGRGIQYF. The V gene is TRBV5-4, the J gene TRBJ2-4, with 10 bases lining up with TRBD2. With 2 bases clipped from V and 9 bases from J, the junction kept 5 bases outside the gene matches. Germline CDR1 SGHNT, CDR2 YYREEE (reference sequence). This CDR3 has 14 residues.

The CDR3, as DNA: TGTGCCACCAGCAGAGAAGACAGGAAGAATGGCTACACCTTC. It specifies CATSREDRKNGYTF. V usage is TRBV15 and J usage is TRBJ1-2; D may be TRBD1 (6 bases). V lost 0 bases and J 6 bases, leaving 11 bases between the germline ends. The CDR3 spans 14 residues. Germline V gives CDR1 LNHNV, CDR2 YYDKDF (reference sequence).

This clone was detected only once. This rearrangement joins TRBV29-1 to TRBJ1-1; D gene ambiguous. This CDR3 comprises 17 residues. Trimming took 5 bases from V and 4 from J, leaving 26 bases between them. Germline V gene sequence: CDR1 SQVTM, CDR2 ANQGSEA. CDR3 amino acids: CSVPRRQAILEGTEAFF. The CDR3, as DNA: TGCAGCGTTCCCCGCAGACAAGCCATTTTGGAGGGCACTGAAGCTTTCTTT.